The 30 T cell receptor beta chains in this list originate from one sample, sequenced in a study of cytomegalovirus exposure and HLA in healthy donors. Primers for the PCR totalled 60 Vbeta and 13 Jbeta. Only in-frame clones appear in the TCRdb table, and some are missing; sequencing was by immunoSEQ multiplex PCR. The sample includes 150,000 to 200,000 clones, 80% to 85% of them seen just once. The sequencing input was PBMCs. All receptors derive from a woman in her thirties or forties in good health and CMV-seronegative.

The genes are TRBV5-6 and TRBJ2-7; 11 bases are shared with TRBD2. In germline, CDR1 is SGHDT, CDR2 YYEEEE. J lost 1 base, V lost 2 bases, and 5 bases had no gene match. The CDR3 spans 16 residues. The CDR3, as DNA: TGTGCCAGCAGCTTACTAGCGGGAGTCAGGTCCTACGAGCAGTACTTC. Residues: CASSLLAGVRSYEQYF. The whole variable domain, filled in from reference TRBV5-6 and TRBJ2-7, reads DAGVTQSPTHLIKTRGQQVTLRCSPKSGHDTVSWYQQALGQGPQFIFQYYEEEERQRGNFPDRFSGHQFPNYSSELNVNALLLGDSALYLCASSLLAGVRSYEQYFGPGTRLTVT.

The DNA of the CDR3 is TGTGCCAGCAGCCCGCTAATCGGGGGAGACTATGGCTACACCTTC. Translation: CASSPLIGGDYGYTF. The chain has TRBV7-2 and TRBJ1-2; a weak D match, TRBD1 (5 bases). Germline CDR1 is SGHTA and CDR2 is FQGNSA. V lost 5 bases, J lost 3 bases, and 16 bases lay in between. This CDR3 contains 15 residues.

The chain is built from TRBV4-1 and TRBJ1-4, with TRBD1 matching 9 bases. J was trimmed by 7 bases and V by 4 bases; bases with no gene match: 4. CDR1 is MGHRA, CDR2 YSYEKL, per germline. The CDR3 has 14 residues. CDR3 in amino acids: CASSLRQGGEKLFF. The CDR3 bases are TGCGCCAGCAGCCTACGACAGGGGGGTGAAAAACTGTTTTTT.

The chain uses TRBV7-6 and TRBJ2-1, with D possibly matching TRBD2 (6 bases). V dropped 1 base and J dropped 5 bases, with 12 bases sitting between them. From germline, CDR1 is SGHVS and CDR2 FNYEAQ. The CDR3 contains 15 residues. The CDR3 region is CASSLVSAGHNEQFF. The CDR3 bases are TGTGCCAGCAGCTTAGTGTCGGCGGGGCACAATGAGCAGTTCTTC.

This chain connects TRBV9 to TRBJ2-1; no reliable D call. The CDR3 is 15 residues long. Germline V gene sequence: CDR1 SGDLS, CDR2 YYNGEE. V was shortened by 0 bases and J by 8 bases, with 15 bases between the two germline ends. The CDR3 DNA reads as TGTGCCAGCAGCGTAGGTCCTAATATTTCCGATGAGCAGTTCTTC. Translated, it gives CASSVGPNISDEQFF.

The chain links TRBV14 to TRBJ2-3; maybe TRBD1 (6 bases). Germline V gene lookup returns CDR1 SGHDN and CDR2 FVKESK. This CDR3 region has 16 residues. V was clipped by 0 bases and J by 9 bases, with 19 bases between them. The CDR3 region has the DNA TGTGCCAGCAGCCAAGATTTTGTCTCTGCAGGGGCGACGCAGTATTTT. Translation gives CASSQDFVSAGATQYF.

CDR3 loop: CASSVQGSGANVLTF. CDR3 nucleotide sequence: TGTGCCAGCAGCGTACAGGGTTCTGGGGCCAACGTCCTGACTTTC. V is TRBV9 and J is TRBJ2-6; D is perhaps TRBD1 (5 bases). CDR3 size: 15 residues. V lost 1 base and J lost 1, with 6 bases in between. CDR1 is SGDLS and CDR2 is YYNGEE in the germline V gene.

This clone was seen once. V gene TRBV4-3 combines with J gene TRBJ2-3; 9 bases line up with TRBD2. The CDR3 has 16 amino acids. CDR1 and CDR2 from the germline V gene are LGHNA and YSLEER. Trimming removed 0 bases from V and 5 bases from J; junction bases left unmatched: 6. In DNA, the CDR3 is TGCGCCAGCAGCCAAGACTTAGCGGGAGACGGAGATACGCAGTATTTT. Protein product: CASSQDLAGDGDTQYF.

This chain links TRBV7-2 with TRBJ1-3, with TRBD1 matching 8 bases. Germline V gene data show CDR1 as SGHTA and CDR2 as FQGNSA. The CDR3 has 15 residues. Trimming at V came to 5 bases and at J to 7 bases, leaving 10 bases not matched to a gene. CDR3: CASSPNRGRENTIYF. CDR3 nucleotides: TGTGCCAGCAGCCCCAACAGGGGGAGAGAGAACACCATATATTTT.

The chain joins TRBV4-3 to TRBJ2-1, with D possibly matching TRBD2 (5 bases). V dropped 0 bases and J dropped 0 bases, with 9 bases sitting between them. The CDR3 sequence is 16 residues long. CDR1 is LGHNA and CDR2 is YSLEER in the germline V gene. This chain's CDR3 is CASSQDRDGSYNEQFF. The DNA of the CDR3 is TGCGCCAGCAGCCAAGATCGGGATGGCTCCTACAATGAGCAGTTCTTC.

CDR3 protein: CASSLERGGGKLFF. The CDR3 bases are TGTGCCAGCAGCTTAGAGAGGGGAGGTGGAAAACTGTTTTTT. V usage is TRBV11-2 and J usage is TRBJ1-4; maybe TRBD1 (5 bases). CDR1 and CDR2 (germline): SGHAT, FQNNGV. There are 14 residues in the CDR3. Trimming stripped 0 bases from V and 10 bases from J, with 12 bases between.

This rearrangement joins TRBV19 to TRBJ1-1, with 8 bases aligning to TRBD1. The CDR3 runs 16 residues. Germline CDR1 LNHDA, CDR2 SQIVND (reference sequence). V trimming: 7 bases; J trimming: 3 bases; junction bases outside the gene matches: 13. The CDR3 sequence: CASKDQGALRYTEAFF. CDR3 nucleotides: TGTGCCAGTAAAGATCAGGGGGCGCTTAGATACACTGAAGCTTTCTTT.

The chain joins TRBV7-2 to TRBJ1-5; no clear D. V lost 1 base and J lost 6, with 10 bases in between. Germline V gives CDR1 SGHTA, CDR2 FQGNSA. The CDR3 runs 14 residues. Here the CDR3 reads CASSLVTVGQPQHF. CDR3 bases: TGTGCCAGCAGCTTAGTTACGGTTGGTCAGCCCCAGCATTTT.

The chain's CDR3 is CASSWTSGSYDEQFF. CDR3 coding DNA: TGTGCCAGCAGCTGGACTAGCGGTAGTTATGATGAGCAGTTCTTC. This rearrangement joins TRBV7-9 to TRBJ2-1; 10 bases match TRBD2. Germline CDR1 is SEHNR and CDR2 is FQNEAQ (reference sequence). After removal of 4 bases from V and 8 bases from J, the junction contained 8 bases not matched to a gene. This CDR3 region has 15 residues.

This sequence joins TRBV9 and TRBJ1-1; D uncertain. Per the germline V gene, CDR1 is SGDLS and CDR2 is YYNGEE. There are 14 residues in the CDR3. V was pared by 0 bases and J by 1 base, with 7 bases between. Written as DNA, the CDR3 is TGTGCCAGCAGCGTAGAGGGAGGGAACACTGAAGCTTTCTTT. It translates to CASSVEGGNTEAFF.

The V gene is TRBV15, the J gene TRBJ1-3; TRBD1 matches 7 bases. Germline values: CDR1 LNHNV, CDR2 YYDKDF (reference sequence). V dropped 3 bases and J dropped 4; count of bases not matched to a gene: 9. There are 16 residues in the CDR3. The chain's CDR3 is CATSSGSRGEGNTIYF. The CDR3 nucleotides read TGTGCCACCAGCAGTGGTAGCAGGGGGGAAGGAAACACCATATATTTT.

V usage is TRBV2 and J usage is TRBJ1-2; 7 positions match TRBD1. Unmatched junction bases numbered 3, after V lost 6 bases and J lost 2 bases. This CDR3 spans 13 amino acids. Germline V lookup: CDR1 SNHLY, CDR2 FYNNEI. The CDR3, as DNA: TGTGCCAGCAGAATGGGACAGAACTATGGCTACACCTTC. Translating it yields CASRMGQNYGYTF. The complete variable domain, with remaining parts taken from reference TRBV2 and TRBJ1-2, reads EPEVTQTPSHQVTQMGQEVILRCVPISNHLYFYWYRQILGQKVEFLVSFYNNEISEKSEIFDDQFSVERPDGSNFTLKIRSTKLEDSAMYFCASRMGQNYGYTFGSGTRLTVV.

This clone was observed a few times. J is TRBJ2-1 and V is TRBV7-9; possible D gene TRBD2, 6 bases. V lost 6 bases, J lost 6 bases, and 12 bases lay in between. The CDR3 consists of 13 residues. The germline V gene has CDR1 SEHNR and CDR2 FQNEAQ (reference sequence). The CDR3 sequence: CASSSAGINEQFF. For the CDR3, the DNA is TGTGCCAGCAGTTCGGCGGGGATCAATGAGCAGTTCTTC. Together with reference TRBV7-9 and TRBJ2-1, the CDR3 gives the full variable domain: DTGVSQNPRHKITKRGQNVTFRCDPISEHNRLYWYRQTLGQGPEFLTYFQNEAQLEKSRLLSDRFSAERPKGSFSTLEIQRTEQGDSAMYLCASSSAGINEQFFGPGTRLTVL.

This chain joins TRBV25-1 and TRBJ1-1, with TRBD1 matching over 7 bases. The V gene end was trimmed by 4 bases and the J gene end by 4 bases; junction bases not matched to a gene: 9. Per germline, CDR1 MGHDK and CDR2 SYGVNS. The CDR3 has 15 amino acids. DNA for the CDR3: TGTGCCAGCAGTGCTATTCAGGGGGTGGCCACTGAAGCTTTCTTT. It encodes CASSAIQGVATEAFF.

The chain recombines TRBV5-1 with TRBJ1-2; 10 positions match TRBD1. Germline V lookup: CDR1 SGHRS, CDR2 YFSETQ. The CDR3 is 14 residues long. Trimming removed 5 bases from V and 8 bases from J; junction bases left unmatched: 9. The CDR3 bases are TGCGCCAGCAGACCAGACAGGGGGCTCGGGGGCTACACCTTC. Translated: CASRPDRGLGGYTF.

V gene TRBV27 combines with J gene TRBJ1-5; D uncertain. V dropped 2 bases and J dropped 7 bases, with 12 bases sitting between them. The germline gives CDR1 MNHEY, CDR2 SMNVEV (reference sequence). The CDR3 extends over 14 amino acids. CDR3 in DNA: TGTGCCAGCAGTTTAATCCCCCTCGGGCAGCCCCAGCATTTT. It yields the protein CASSLIPLGQPQHF.

V is TRBV5-1 and J is TRBJ2-1, with 13 bases matching TRBD2. Germline-derived CDR1 and CDR2 are SGHRS and YFSETQ. V lost 4 bases, J lost 7 bases, and 8 bases stayed unmatched. This CDR3 region has 16 residues. The CDR3 DNA reads TGCGCCAGCAGCCCCCGGACTAGCGGGGGCCTAAATGAGCAGTTCTTC. It codes for CASSPRTSGGLNEQFF.

This clone appeared once. The V call is TRBV18, the J call TRBJ1-4; 10 bases align to TRBD1. The V segment lost 3 bases and the J segment 8 bases; nucleotides outside the gene matches: 9. The CDR3 is 16 amino acids. CDR1 and CDR2 from the germline V gene are KGHSH and LQKENI. CDR3 nucleotide sequence: TGTGCCAGCTCACCCGCTATCGACAGGGGGCAAGAAAAACTGTTTTTT. Protein sequence: CASSPAIDRGQEKLFF.

The rearrangement links TRBV10-3 to TRBJ1-2; a weak D match, TRBD1 (5 bases). The germline V gene has CDR1 ENHRY and CDR2 SYGVKD. Trimming removed 6 bases at V and 2 bases at J, with 13 bases between. This CDR3 is 14 amino acids long. The CDR3 region has the DNA TGTGCCATCAGCGGCCCCGGGGGGAACTATGGCTACACCTTC. Translating it yields CAISGPGGNYGYTF.

For this clone: Other DNA sequences from this sample encode an identical CDR3 as well. V gene TRBV10-3 combines with J gene TRBJ2-1, with D possibly matching TRBD1 (6 bases). This CDR3 is built from 15 residues. The germline V and J ends were trimmed by 0 bases and 5 bases, with 11 bases remaining between them. Germline CDR1 ENHRY, CDR2 SYGVKD. The CDR3 region is CAISESGGRDNEQFF. CDR3 nucleotide sequence: TGTGCCATCAGTGAGTCTGGGGGCCGGGACAATGAGCAGTTCTTC.

On this clone itself: Other DNA sequences of this sample code for an identical CDR3. V usage is TRBV4-2 and J usage is TRBJ2-1; 10 bases match TRBD2. Trimming at V came to 1 base and at J to 4 bases, leaving 1 base not matched to a gene. The germline CDR1 and CDR2 sequences are LGHNA and YNFKEQ. CDR3 size: 15 residues. In nucleotides, the CDR3 is TGTGCCAGCAGCCAAGGACTAGCGGGTTACAATGAGCAGTTCTTC. Protein: CASSQGLAGYNEQFF.

The chain is built from TRBV10-3 and TRBJ1-1, with D perhaps TRBD1 (5 bases). In germline, CDR1 is ENHRY, CDR2 SYGVKD. CDR3 length: 16 amino acids. V shed 4 bases and J shed 1 base, with 16 bases lying between them. The CDR3, as DNA: TGTGCCATCAGTGCAAGGTCAGGGCGATCGAACACTGAAGCTTTCTTT. Its translation: CAISARSGRSNTEAFF.

This rearrangement joins TRBV27 to TRBJ2-5, with 9 bases that match TRBD1. The length of the CDR3 is 17 residues. The germline CDR1 and CDR2 sequences are MNHEY and SMNVEV (reference sequence). Trimming cost V 3 bases and J 7 bases; bases outside gene matches: 15. The CDR3 DNA reads as TGTGCCAGCAGTTTTGGGACAGGGCGGGATGTCTTTGGGACCCAGTACTTC. Encoded protein: CASSFGTGRDVFGTQYF.

The chain combines TRBV10-2 with TRBJ1-2, with 8 nucleotides matching TRBD1. This CDR3 is 15 amino acids long. Germline V lookup: CDR1 WSHSY, CDR2 SAAADI. With 4 bases clipped from V and 4 bases from J, the junction kept 8 bases outside the gene matches. The CDR3 sequence is CASSGRGQGVYGYTF. In DNA, the CDR3 is TGCGCCAGCAGTGGGCGTGGACAGGGTGTCTATGGCTACACCTTC.

The rearrangement links TRBV5-1 to TRBJ2-7, with 8 nucleotides matching TRBD2. CDR1 SGHRS and CDR2 YFSETQ come from the germline V gene. The ends lost 1 base at V and 4 bases at J; junction bases unmatched: 1. This CDR3 is 13 amino acids long. Here the CDR3 DNA reads TGCGCCAGCAGCTTGCGGGGGGGATACGAGCAGTACTTC. Translated, it gives CASSLRGGYEQYF.